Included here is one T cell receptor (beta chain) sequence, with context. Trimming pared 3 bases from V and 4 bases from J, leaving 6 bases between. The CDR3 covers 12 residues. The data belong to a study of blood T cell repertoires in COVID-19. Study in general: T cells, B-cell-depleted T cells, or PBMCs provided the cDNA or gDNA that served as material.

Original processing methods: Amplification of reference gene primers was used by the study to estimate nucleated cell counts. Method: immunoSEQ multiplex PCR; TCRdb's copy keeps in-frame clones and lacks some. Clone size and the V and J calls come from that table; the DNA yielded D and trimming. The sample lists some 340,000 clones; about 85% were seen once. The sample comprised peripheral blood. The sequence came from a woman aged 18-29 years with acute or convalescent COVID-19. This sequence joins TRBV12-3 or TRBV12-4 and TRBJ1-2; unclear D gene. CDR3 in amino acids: CASSFTSYGYTF. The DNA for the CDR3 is TGTGCCAGCAGTTTTACCAGCTATGGCTACACCTTC.